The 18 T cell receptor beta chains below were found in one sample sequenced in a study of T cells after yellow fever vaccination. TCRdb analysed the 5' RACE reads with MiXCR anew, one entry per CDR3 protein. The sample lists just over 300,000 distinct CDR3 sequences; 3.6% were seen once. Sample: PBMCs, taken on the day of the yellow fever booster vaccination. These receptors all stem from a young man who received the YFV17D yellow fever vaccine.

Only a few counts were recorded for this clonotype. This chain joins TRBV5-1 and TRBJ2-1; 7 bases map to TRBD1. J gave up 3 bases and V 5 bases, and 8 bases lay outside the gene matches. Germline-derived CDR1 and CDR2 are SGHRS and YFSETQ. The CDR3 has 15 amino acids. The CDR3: CASRSSGTDYNEQFF. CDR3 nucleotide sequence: TGCGCCAGCAGATCCTCCGGGACAGACTACAATGAGCAGTTCTTC.

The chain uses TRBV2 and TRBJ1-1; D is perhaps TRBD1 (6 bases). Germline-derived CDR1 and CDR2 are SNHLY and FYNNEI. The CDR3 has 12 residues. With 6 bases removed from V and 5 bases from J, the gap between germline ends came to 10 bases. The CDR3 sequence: CASRPGVTEAFF. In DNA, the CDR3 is TGTGCCAGCAGACCAGGGGTGACTGAAGCTTTCTTT.

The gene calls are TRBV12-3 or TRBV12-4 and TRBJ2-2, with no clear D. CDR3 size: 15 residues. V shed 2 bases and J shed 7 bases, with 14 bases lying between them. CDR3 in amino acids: CASSLNGASYGELFF. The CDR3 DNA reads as TGTGCCAGCAGTTTAAATGGAGCCTCTTACGGGGAGCTGTTTTTT.

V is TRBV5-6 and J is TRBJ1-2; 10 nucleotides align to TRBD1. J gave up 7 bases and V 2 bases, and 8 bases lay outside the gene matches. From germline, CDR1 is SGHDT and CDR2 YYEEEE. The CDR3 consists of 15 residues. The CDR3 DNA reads TGTGCCAGCAGCTTCTTCGACAGGGGGCAGGGTGGCTACACCTTC. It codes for CASSFFDRGQGGYTF.

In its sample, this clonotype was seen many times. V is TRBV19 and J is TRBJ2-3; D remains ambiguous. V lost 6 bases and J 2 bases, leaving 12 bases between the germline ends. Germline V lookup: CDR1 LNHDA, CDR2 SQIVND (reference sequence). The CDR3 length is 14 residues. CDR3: CASSKGISTDTQYF. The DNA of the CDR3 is TGTGCCAGTAGCAAAGGGATTTCCACAGATACGCAGTATTTT. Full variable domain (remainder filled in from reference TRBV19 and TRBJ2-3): DGGITQSPKYLFRKEGQNVTLSCEQNLNHDAMYWYRQDPGQGLRLIYYSQIVNDFQKGDIAEGYSVSREKKESFPLTVTSAQKNPTAFYLCASSKGISTDTQYFGPGTRLTVL.

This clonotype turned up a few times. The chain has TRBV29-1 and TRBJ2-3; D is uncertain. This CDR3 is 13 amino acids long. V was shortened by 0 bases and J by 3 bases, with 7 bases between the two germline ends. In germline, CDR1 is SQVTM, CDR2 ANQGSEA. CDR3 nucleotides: TGCAGCGTTGAAGAGCTCGGGACAGATACGCAGTATTTT. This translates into CSVEELGTDTQYF.

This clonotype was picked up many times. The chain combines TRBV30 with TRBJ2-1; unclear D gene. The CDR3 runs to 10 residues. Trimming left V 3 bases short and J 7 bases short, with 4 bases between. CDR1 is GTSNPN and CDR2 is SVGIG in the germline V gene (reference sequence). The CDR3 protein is CAWSGNEQFF. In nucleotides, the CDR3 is TGTGCCTGGAGCGGGAATGAGCAGTTCTTC.

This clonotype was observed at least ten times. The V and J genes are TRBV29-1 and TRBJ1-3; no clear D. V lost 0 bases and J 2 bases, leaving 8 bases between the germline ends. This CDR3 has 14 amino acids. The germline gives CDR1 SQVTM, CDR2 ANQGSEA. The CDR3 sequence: CSVEDQRAGNTIYF. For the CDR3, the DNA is TGCAGCGTTGAAGATCAGCGGGCTGGAAACACCATATATTTT.

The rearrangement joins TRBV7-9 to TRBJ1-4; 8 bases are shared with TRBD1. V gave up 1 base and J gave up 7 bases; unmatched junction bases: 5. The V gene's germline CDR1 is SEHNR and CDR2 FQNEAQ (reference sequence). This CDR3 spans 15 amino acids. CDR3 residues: CASSLGTGSSEKLFF. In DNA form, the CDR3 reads TGTGCCAGCAGCTTAGGGACAGGGAGTTCTGAAAAACTGTTTTTT.

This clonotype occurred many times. The CDR3 DNA follows: TGTGCCAGCAGCCCGGGACAGGGCAATGAAAAACTGTTTTTT. It specifies CASSPGQGNEKLFF. The chain uses TRBV7-9 and TRBJ1-4, with 9 bases aligning to TRBD1. CDR1 is SEHNR, CDR2 FQNEAQ, per germline (reference sequence). This CDR3 is 14 amino acids long. V shed 5 bases and J 5 bases; nucleotides not matched to a gene: 3.

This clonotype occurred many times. CDR3 loop: CASSTDGMQNTEAFF. DNA for the CDR3: TGTGCCAGCAGCACCGACGGGATGCAGAACACTGAAGCTTTCTTT. The chain joins TRBV7-2 to TRBJ1-1; D gene uncertain. Germline V lookup: CDR1 SGHTA, CDR2 FQGNSA. This CDR3 spans 15 amino acids. V was pared by 5 bases and J by 1 base, with 14 bases between.

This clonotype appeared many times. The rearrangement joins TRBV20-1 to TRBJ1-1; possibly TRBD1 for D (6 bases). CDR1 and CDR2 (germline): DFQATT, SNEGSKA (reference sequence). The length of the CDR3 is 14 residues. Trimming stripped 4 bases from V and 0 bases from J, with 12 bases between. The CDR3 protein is CSATPGQLNTEAFF. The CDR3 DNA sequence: TGCAGTGCTACCCCCGGACAGCTGAACACTGAAGCTTTCTTT.

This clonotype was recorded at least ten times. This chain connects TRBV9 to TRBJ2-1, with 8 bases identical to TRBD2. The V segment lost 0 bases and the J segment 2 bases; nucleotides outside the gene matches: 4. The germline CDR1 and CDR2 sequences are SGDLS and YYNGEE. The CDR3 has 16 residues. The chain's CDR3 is CASSVGAGATYNEQFF. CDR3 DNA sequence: TGTGCCAGCAGCGTAGGAGCGGGGGCTACCTACAATGAGCAGTTCTTC.

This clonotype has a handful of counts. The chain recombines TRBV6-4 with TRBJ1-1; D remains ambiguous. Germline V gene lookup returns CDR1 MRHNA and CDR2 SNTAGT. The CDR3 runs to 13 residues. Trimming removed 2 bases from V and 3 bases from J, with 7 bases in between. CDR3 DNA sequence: TGTGCCAGCAGTGACCGGGGAGACACTGAAGCTTTCTTT. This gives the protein CASSDRGDTEAFF.

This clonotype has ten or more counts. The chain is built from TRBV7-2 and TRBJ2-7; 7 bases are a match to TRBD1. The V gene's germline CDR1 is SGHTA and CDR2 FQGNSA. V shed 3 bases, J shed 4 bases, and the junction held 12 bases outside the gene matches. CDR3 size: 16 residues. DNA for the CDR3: TGTGCCAGCAGCTTTGGGATCGGGGACAGAACATACGAGCAGTACTTC. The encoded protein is CASSFGIGDRTYEQYF.

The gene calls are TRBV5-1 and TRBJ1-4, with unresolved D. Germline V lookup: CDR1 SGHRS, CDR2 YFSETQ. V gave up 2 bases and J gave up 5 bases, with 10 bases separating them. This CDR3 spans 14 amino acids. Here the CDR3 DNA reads TGCGCCAGCAGCTTATCGGGGATCAATGAAAAACTGTTTTTT. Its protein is CASSLSGINEKLFF.

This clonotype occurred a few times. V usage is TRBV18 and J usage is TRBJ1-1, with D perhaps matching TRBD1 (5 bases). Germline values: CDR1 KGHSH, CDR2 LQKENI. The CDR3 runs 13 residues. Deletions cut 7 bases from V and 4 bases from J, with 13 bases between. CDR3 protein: CASYNDRGTEAFF. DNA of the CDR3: TGTGCCAGCTACAACGATAGGGGCACTGAAGCTTTCTTT.

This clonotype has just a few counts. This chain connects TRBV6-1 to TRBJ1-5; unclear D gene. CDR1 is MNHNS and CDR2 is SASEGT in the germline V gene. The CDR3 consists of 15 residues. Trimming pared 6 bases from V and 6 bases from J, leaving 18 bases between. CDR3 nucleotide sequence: TGTGCCAGCAGGTCGAACCTACATGTGAGTCAGCCCCAGCATTTT. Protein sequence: CASRSNLHVSQPQHF.